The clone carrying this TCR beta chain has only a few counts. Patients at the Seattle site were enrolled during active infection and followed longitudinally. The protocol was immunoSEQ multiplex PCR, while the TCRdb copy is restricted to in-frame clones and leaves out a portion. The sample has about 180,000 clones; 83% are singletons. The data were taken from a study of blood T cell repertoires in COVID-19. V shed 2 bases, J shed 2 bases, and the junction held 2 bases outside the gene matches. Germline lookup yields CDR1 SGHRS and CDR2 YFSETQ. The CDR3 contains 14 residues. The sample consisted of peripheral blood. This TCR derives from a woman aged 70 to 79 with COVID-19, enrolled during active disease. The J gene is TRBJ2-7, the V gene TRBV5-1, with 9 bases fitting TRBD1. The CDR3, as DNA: TGCGCCAGCAGCTTTAACAGGGGGCCCTACGAGCAGTACTTC. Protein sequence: CASSFNRGPYEQYF.